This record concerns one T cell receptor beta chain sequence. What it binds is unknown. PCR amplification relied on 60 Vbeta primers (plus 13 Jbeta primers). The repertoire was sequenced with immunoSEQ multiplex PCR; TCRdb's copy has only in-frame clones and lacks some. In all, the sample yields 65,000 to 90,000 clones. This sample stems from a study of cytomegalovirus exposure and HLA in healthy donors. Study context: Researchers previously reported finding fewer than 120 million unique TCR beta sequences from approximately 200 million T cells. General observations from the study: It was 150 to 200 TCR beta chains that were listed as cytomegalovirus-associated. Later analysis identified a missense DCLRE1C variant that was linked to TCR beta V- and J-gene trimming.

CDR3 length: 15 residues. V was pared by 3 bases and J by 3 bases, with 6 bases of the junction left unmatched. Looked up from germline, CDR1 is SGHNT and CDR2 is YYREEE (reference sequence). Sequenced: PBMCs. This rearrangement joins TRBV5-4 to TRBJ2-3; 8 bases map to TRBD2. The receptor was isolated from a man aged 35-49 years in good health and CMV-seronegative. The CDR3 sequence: CASSSTSGRTDTQYF. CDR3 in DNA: TGTGCCAGCAGCTCCACTAGCGGTAGGACAGATACGCAGTATTTT. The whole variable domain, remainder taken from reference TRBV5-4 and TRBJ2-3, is ETGVTQSPTHLIKTRGQQVTLRCSSQSGHNTVSWYQQALGQGPQFIFQYYREEENGRGNFPPRFSGLQFPNYSSELNVNALELDDSALYLCASSSTSGRTDTQYFGPGTRLTVL.